One and the same sample provided the 27 T cell receptor beta chains below, sequenced in a study of cytomegalovirus exposure and HLA in healthy donors. PCR was performed using 60 Vbeta and 13 Jbeta primers. The table came from immunoSEQ multiplex PCR; TCRdb's copy has only in-frame clones and leaves some out. The top ten clones hold 3% of a sample with more than 140,000 clones, 64% of them seen once. Sequencing used PBMCs. The source of these receptors is a woman in her twenties or thirties in good health and CMV-seropositive.

This clone was recorded a few times. This chain uses TRBV5-6 with TRBJ1-5; TRBD1 agrees at 12 bases. Trimming at V came to 1 base and at J to 5 bases, leaving 1 base not matched to a gene. Germline V CDR1 and CDR2: SGHDT, YYEEEE. The CDR3 runs 15 residues. CDR3 region: CASSLRDRGHQPQHF. The CDR3 nucleotides are TGTGCCAGCAGCTTGAGGGACAGGGGGCATCAGCCCCAGCATTTT.

The chain recombines TRBV6-1 with TRBJ1-1; 7 positions match TRBD1. The V segment lost 1 base and the J segment 2 bases; nucleotides outside the gene matches: 4. Germline V gene data show CDR1 as MNHNS and CDR2 as SASEGT. This CDR3 comprises 15 residues. The CDR3: CASSEDAGGNTEAFF. The CDR3 nucleotides read TGTGCCAGCAGTGAAGACGCAGGGGGAAACACTGAAGCTTTCTTT.

V is TRBV15 and J is TRBJ2-5; the D gene is possibly TRBD2 (5 bases). TRBJ2-7 explains the end of the DNA better; the J call may be wrong. In germline, CDR1 is LNHNV, CDR2 YYDKDF (reference sequence). The CDR3 has 14 amino acids. The CDR3 bases are TGTGCCACCAGCAGTAAAGCGGAAGGTAACGAGCAGTACTTC. Its translation is CATSSKAEGNEQYF.

V gene TRBV10-3 combines with J gene TRBJ2-3; 12 bases agree with TRBD2. Germline V gives CDR1 ENHRY, CDR2 SYGVKD. V lost 4 bases and J lost 4; bases outside the gene matches: 0. The length of the CDR3 is 14 residues. CDR3 sequence: CAISGLAGADTQYF. Here the CDR3 DNA reads TGTGCCATCAGTGGACTAGCGGGGGCAGATACGCAGTATTTT.

The genes are TRBV5-6 and TRBJ2-7, with D perhaps matching TRBD1 (7 bases). Trimming left V 4 bases short and J 3 bases short, with 11 bases between. There are 13 residues in the CDR3. Germline V gives CDR1 SGHDT, CDR2 YYEEEE. This CDR3 is CASSRGTVYEQYF. CDR3 DNA: TGTGCCAGCAGCCGCGGGACAGTCTACGAGCAGTACTTC.

This clone came up a few times. CDR3 residues: CASRTQGSYGYTF. CDR3 nucleotide sequence: TGTGCCAGCAGGACTCAGGGGAGCTATGGCTACACCTTC. The V gene is TRBV27, the J gene TRBJ1-2, with D possibly matching TRBD1 (6 bases). Per the germline V gene, CDR1 is MNHEY and CDR2 is SMNVEV (reference sequence). This CDR3 is 13 amino acids long. V gave up 6 bases and J gave up 4 bases, with 12 bases separating them.

This chain connects TRBV6-5 to TRBJ1-1, with D hard to call. Trimming stripped 7 bases from V and 5 bases from J, with 17 bases between. CDR1 is MNHEY, CDR2 SVGAGI, per germline. This CDR3 spans 14 amino acids. CDR3 coding DNA: TGTGCCAGCACTCTACACGCCGGGTGGACTGAAGCTTTCTTT. It is translated as CASTLHAGWTEAFF.

CDR3 region: CASSIFKSSGNTIYF. The CDR3 DNA reads TGTGCCAGTAGTATTTTTAAGAGCTCTGGAAACACCATATATTTT. The chain has TRBV19 and TRBJ1-3, with D hard to call. The germline V gene encodes CDR1 LNHDA and CDR2 SQIVND (reference sequence). The CDR3 consists of 15 residues. Trimming removed 3 bases at V and 0 bases at J, with 9 bases between.

This chain links TRBV6-1 with TRBJ1-6; possible D gene TRBD1, 5 bases. The germline CDR1 and CDR2 sequences are MNHNS and SASEGT. The CDR3 sequence is 13 residues long. V was cut by 8 bases and J by 6 bases, with 11 bases left in between. The chain's CDR3 is CASAGTSNSPLHF. DNA for the CDR3: TGTGCCAGCGCAGGGACTTCTAATTCACCCCTCCACTTT.

The chain uses TRBV7-9 and TRBJ1-6; 7 bases match TRBD1. The ends lost 7 bases at V and 5 bases at J; junction bases unmatched: 8. The germline CDR1 and CDR2 sequences are SEHNR and FQNEAQ (reference sequence). This CDR3 has 15 amino acids. CDR3 in amino acids: CASTKTGSDNSPLHF. The CDR3 DNA follows: TGTGCCAGCACCAAGACAGGGAGTGATAATTCACCCCTCCACTTT.

This chain joins TRBV2 and TRBJ2-3; D is uncertain. Germline loops: CDR1 SNHLY, CDR2 FYNNEI. The CDR3 contains 14 residues. The V and J ends lost 1 base and 5 bases respectively, with 10 bases between them. In DNA form, the CDR3 reads TGTGCCAGCAGTGAAGGGAGATCGAGAGATACGCAGTATTTT. Protein product: CASSEGRSRDTQYF.

The chain recombines TRBV2 with TRBJ1-3; tentatively, D is TRBD1 (6 bases). Trimming left V 6 bases short and J 1 base short, with 16 bases between. The CDR3 runs 16 residues. CDR1 and CDR2 (germline): SNHLY, FYNNEI. The CDR3 loop is CASSPYREASGNTIYF. The CDR3 DNA sequence: TGTGCCAGCAGCCCCTACAGGGAAGCTTCTGGAAACACCATATATTTT. Full variable domain (rest looked up from reference TRBV2 and TRBJ1-3): EPEVTQTPSHQVTQMGQEVILRCVPISNHLYFYWYRQILGQKVEFLVSFYNNEISEKSEIFDDQFSVERPDGSNFTLKIRSTKLEDSAMYFCASSPYREASGNTIYFGEGSWLTVV.

The chain recombines TRBV7-9 with TRBJ2-5, with D possibly matching TRBD2 (5 bases). This CDR3 has 13 amino acids. CDR1 and CDR2 (germline): SEHNR, FQNEAQ (reference sequence). Trimming shortened V by 4 bases and J by 11 bases, and 17 bases separated the two germline ends. CDR3 residues: CASSSAYLREQYF. The CDR3 DNA follows: TGTGCCAGCAGCTCCGCGTATCTTAGGGAGCAGTACTTC.

This chain joins TRBV19 and TRBJ2-7; 10 bases agree with TRBD1. CDR1 is LNHDA, CDR2 SQIVND, per germline (reference sequence). The CDR3 loop spans 19 amino acids. With 1 base clipped from V and 3 bases from J, the junction kept 15 bases outside the gene matches. CDR3 in amino acids: CASSIVTFLGQGPFYEQYF. In nucleotides, the CDR3 is TGTGCCAGTAGTATAGTCACTTTCCTGGGACAGGGGCCTTTCTACGAGCAGTACTTC.

This clone appeared a few times. V is TRBV5-6 and J is TRBJ2-6; D is unclear. V gave up 1 base and J gave up 0 bases, with 5 bases separating them. The CDR3 contains 15 residues. Germline V gene data show CDR1 as SGHDT and CDR2 as YYEEEE. This chain's CDR3 is CASSLSGSGANVLTF. The CDR3 DNA follows: TGTGCCAGCAGCTTGTCGGGCTCTGGGGCCAACGTCCTGACTTTC.

The chain uses TRBV7-8 and TRBJ2-5; D remains unclear. V shed 5 bases and J shed 5 bases, with 9 bases lying between them. Per germline, CDR1 SGHVS and CDR2 FQNEAQ. The CDR3 covers 12 residues. CDR3 loop: CASSRSKETQYF. Here the CDR3 DNA reads TGTGCCAGCAGCCGCAGTAAGGAGACCCAGTACTTC.

This clone was found a few times. The gene calls are TRBV14 and TRBJ2-7; 7 nucleotides agree with TRBD1. J lost 4 bases, V lost 0 bases, and 9 bases had no gene match. Germline V gene data show CDR1 as SGHDN and CDR2 as FVKESK. This CDR3 has 16 amino acids. The CDR3 nucleotides are TGTGCCAGCAGCCAAGATTTTAGGGGGCGAGGTTACGAGCAGTACTTC. Translation: CASSQDFRGRGYEQYF.

This clone was observed a handful of times. The chain is built from TRBV25-1 and TRBJ2-3; a weak D match, TRBD2 (6 bases). Per germline, CDR1 MGHDK and CDR2 SYGVNS. This CDR3 has 15 amino acids. V was shortened by 2 bases and J by 2 bases, with 11 bases between the two germline ends. The CDR3 loop is CASSEGAGYTDTQYF. The CDR3 DNA sequence: TGTGCCAGCAGTGAAGGGGCGGGATACACAGATACGCAGTATTTT. Combining the CDR3 with reference TRBV25-1 and TRBJ2-3 gives the whole variable domain EADIYQTPRYLVIGTGKKITLECSQTMGHDKMYWYQQDPGMELHLIHYSYGVNSTEKGDLSSESTVSRIRTEHFPLTLESARPSHTSQYLCASSEGAGYTDTQYFGPGTRLTVL.

In this sample, this clone turned up once. This sequence joins TRBV5-1 and TRBJ2-7; D call uncertain. V gave up 7 bases and J gave up 1 base, with 12 bases separating them. Germline-derived CDR1 and CDR2 are SGHRS and YFSETQ. This CDR3 has 13 amino acids. The CDR3 spells CASSFVSSYEQYF. The CDR3 bases are TGCGCCAGCTCGTTCGTCTCGTCCTACGAGCAGTACTTC. Complete variable domain (other parts from reference TRBV5-1 and TRBJ2-7): KAGVTQTPRYLIKTRGQQVTLSCSPISGHRSVSWYQQTPGQGLQFLFEYFSETQRNKGNFPGRFSGRQFSNSRSEMNVSTLELGDSALYLCASSFVSSYEQYFGPGTRLTVT.

The chain uses TRBV4-1 and TRBJ1-3; tentative D call: TRBD1 (5 bases). Germline V gives CDR1 MGHRA, CDR2 YSYEKL. CDR3 length: 18 residues. Between the trimmed V and J ends, which lost 1 base and 4 bases, there was a span of 20 bases. The CDR3 loop is CASSQGSILGLRGNTIYF. The CDR3 DNA reads TGCGCCAGCAGCCAAGGTTCGATATTGGGGCTAAGGGGAAACACCATATATTTT.

V and J are TRBV5-6 and TRBJ1-2; possible D gene TRBD1, 6 bases. CDR1 and CDR2 from the germline V gene are SGHDT and YYEEEE. The CDR3 is 14 amino acids. V was shortened by 4 bases and J by 4 bases, with 14 bases between the two germline ends. CDR3 in DNA: TGTGCCAGCAGCCGGGGGGCGGAGACCTATGGCTACACCTTC. Translating it yields CASSRGAETYGYTF.

CDR3 DNA: TGCAGCGTTAAGATCGTGTCAGGGGGAAACGGGGAGCTGTTTTTT. It specifies CSVKIVSGGNGELFF. V usage is TRBV29-1 and J usage is TRBJ2-2, with TRBD1 matching over 7 bases. Germline V CDR1 and CDR2: SQVTM, ANQGSEA. With 5 bases clipped from V and 7 bases from J, the junction kept 13 bases outside the gene matches. The CDR3 extends over 15 amino acids.

The chain recombines TRBV4-2 with TRBJ2-7, with a weak D call TRBD2 (6 bases). Trimming removed 3 bases from V and 1 base from J, with 25 bases in between. The germline V gene encodes CDR1 LGHNA and CDR2 YNFKEQ. The CDR3 spans 19 residues. The CDR3 loop is CASSHPLIESGPKSYEQYF. The CDR3 bases are TGTGCCAGCAGCCACCCGTTGATAGAGAGCGGGCCTAAGTCCTACGAGCAGTACTTC.

The J gene is TRBJ1-2, the V gene TRBV5-1, with 7 bases that match TRBD1. CDR3 length: 14 amino acids. Germline loops: CDR1 SGHRS, CDR2 YFSETQ. J gave up 7 bases and V 5 bases, and 11 bases lay outside the gene matches. This CDR3 is CASSLTGEGSGYTF. The DNA for the CDR3 is TGCGCCAGCAGTCTCACAGGGGAAGGATCTGGCTACACCTTC.

The CDR3 here is CASSLGANYEQYF. The CDR3 DNA follows: TGTGCCAGCAGCTTGGGGGCGAACTACGAGCAGTACTTC. The chain combines TRBV13 with TRBJ2-7; the D gene is possibly TRBD1 (6 bases). Germline CDR1 PRHDT, CDR2 FYEKMQ (reference sequence). V lost 3 bases and J 3 bases, leaving 9 bases between the germline ends. The length of the CDR3 is 13 residues.

The chain recombines TRBV28 with TRBJ1-4; no reliable D call. The V gene's germline CDR1 is MDHEN and CDR2 SYDVKM. The CDR3 sequence is 11 residues long. Trimming removed 5 bases from V and 14 bases from J, with 12 bases in between. CDR3 residues: CASSLGLPLFF. As DNA, the CDR3 is TGTGCCAGCAGTCTCGGACTGCCTCTGTTTTTT.

The V and J genes are TRBV5-1 and TRBJ2-3; D not certain. Germline CDR1 and CDR2: SGHRS and YFSETQ. This CDR3 contains 15 residues. Between the trimmed V and J ends, which lost 3 bases and 2 bases, there was a span of 13 bases. The CDR3 loop reads CASSWRGRLTDTQYF. CDR3 DNA: TGCGCCAGCAGCTGGAGAGGTAGGCTCACAGATACGCAGTATTTT. Full variable domain (remainder filled in from reference TRBV5-1 and TRBJ2-3): KAGVTQTPRYLIKTRGQQVTLSCSPISGHRSVSWYQQTPGQGLQFLFEYFSETQRNKGNFPGRFSGRQFSNSRSEMNVSTLELGDSALYLCASSWRGRLTDTQYFGPGTRLTVL.